Below, one T cell receptor (beta chain) is given with its context. This clonotype has a handful of counts. The target of this receptor is not known. No base quality information exists; no much larger clone differs at one position. Trimming takes 6 bases from V and 7 bases from J, and the germline ends sit 13 bases apart. CDR1 and CDR2, looked up from the germline V gene, are SGHVS and FNYEAQ. The cysteine opens and the phenylalanine closes a CDR3 of 14 amino acids. Kept here is only the CDR3 DNA, which spans 42 bases and is read in frame from base 1. This sample was taken from a study of post-analysis software for immune sequencing data (dated by TCRdb to between 2015 and 2017). Broadly, across the study: The recorded disease courses included relapsing-remitting, secondary progressive and progressive-relapsing multiple sclerosis, and some patients had no subtype annotation. The multiple sclerosis patient repertoires were compared with under 13 previously published healthy control repertoires from donors aged roughly 6 to 27 years. A subset of samples was prepared in parallel using single-end sample barcoding, then pooled and co-amplified after Illumina adapter ligation.

To demonstrate the VDJtools post-analysis software, the study profiled TCR beta repertoires from the peripheral blood of about a dozen young patients with multiple sclerosis. The patients with multiple sclerosis were children and adolescents between about 6 and 17 years of age. To prepare the library, PCR was applied. Sequencing was carried out with an Illumina HiSeq 2500. Unique molecular identifiers were incorporated into TCR beta cDNA libraries to reduce PCR and sequencing biases. Approximately 500,000 cDNA molecules were obtained per 1 to 10 million input T cells, so each molecule approximated one T cell. The patient libraries were prepared and sequenced with the same protocol used for the earlier healthy control dataset. Samples belonging to the same batch were prepared together, multiplexed and sequenced on a shared HiSeq lane. In the source study's methods: Raw barcoded reads were processed with MIGEC, discarding single-read molecular identifier groups before consensus assembly and CDR3 extraction. Clonotype tables were post-analysed with VDJtools, normalizing diversity by down-sampling all datasets to the smallest sample size. To correct batch-related cross-sample contamination, repertoire overlap clustering matched CDR3 amino acid sequences but not nucleotide sequences. The public reads were reprocessed in TCRdb via fastp at Q25 and MiXCR, keeping in-frame beta chains. Each entry merges the rows of one CDR3 protein and shows their most common DNA and genes. The V and J calls follow TCRdb's processing rather than the paper's. The sample table holds 750,000 to 950,000 distinct CDR3 sequences, of which about 53% were seen once. The ten biggest clones cover approximately 4.5% of the sample.

Overall study outcomes, separate from this receptor: Direct clustering with F measure revealed strong co-clustering of samples prepared in the same batch, which led to a batch-effect correction. Normalized Chao1 diversity was significantly lower in multiple sclerosis patients than controls, suggesting substantial peripheral T-cell clonal expansion. Patients showed significantly higher frequencies than controls for a handful of TRBV segments, among them TRBV5-6, TRBV5-1 and TRBV20-1. The multiple sclerosis patient group was slightly younger than the control group.

The sample comprised blood. This receptor was identified in a girl aged 5-17 years with multiple sclerosis. Recombination connected TRBV7-6 to TRBJ1-6, with the D gene call left open. For the CDR3, the sequence is CASRGAGWNSPLHF. The nucleotide sequence is TGTGCCAGCAGGGGTGCTGGTTGGAATTCACCCCTCCACTTT.